These 30 T cell receptor beta chains share one sample of origin, sequenced in a study of tissue T cells after allogeneic stem cell transplantation. Time point given: mouse harvest day 14 after allogeneic transplant. Mouse grafts combined 10^7 T-cell-depleted bone marrow cells with 10^6 splenic CD5+ T cells. Only in-frame clones appear in the TCRdb table, and some are missing; sequencing was by immunoSEQ multiplex PCR. The data show about 5,900 clones, over 45% seen once. The source material was gut tissue. Receptors were obtained from a female BALB/c mouse given C57BL/6 T cells with graft-versus-host disease after an allogeneic hematopoietic cell transplant.

Turning to this clone: Each gene name is a mouse one. Read data end 1 residue before the CDR3 end; the end is taken from the germline J gene. V is TRBV26 and J is TRBJ2-4; possibly TRBD1 for D (6 bases). Germline values: CDR1 KGHPV, CDR2 FQNQEV (reference sequence). There are 14 residues in the CDR3. V gave up 4 bases and J gave up 1 base, with 9 bases separating them. CDR3 DNA, as far as it was read: TGTGCCAGCAGTCCAAACAGGGGTCAAAACACCTTGTAC. Its protein product is CASSPNRGQNTLY. The whole CDR3 protein is CASSPNRGQNTLYF.

A word on this clone: Mouse names are used for the genes. CDR3 loop: CASRGPANSDYTF. CDR3 bases read: TGTGCTAGCCGAGGGCCAGCAAACTCCGACTACACC. The chain carries TRBV29 and TRBJ1-2; unclear D gene. The read ends 1 residue shy of where the CDR3 ends; the end is completed using the germline J gene. Trimming stripped 8 bases from V and 0 bases from J, with 10 bases between. CDR3 length: 13 amino acids. Germline CDR1 and CDR2: MSHET and SYDVDS.

Comment on this clone: All gene names here are mouse names. Coverage ceases 1 residue before the CDR3 finishes, and the germline J gene fills in the end. V and J are TRBV12-1 and TRBJ1-4; a weak D match, TRBD1 (6 bases). This CDR3 spans 14 amino acids. Germline CDR1 and CDR2: SGHSN and HYEKVE. V gave up 5 bases and J gave up 3 bases, with 12 bases separating them. Incomplete CDR3 DNA: TGTGCCAGCTGCCGGGACACGGCCAACGAAAGATTATTT. It yields the protein CASCRDTANERLF. From start to end, the CDR3 is CASCRDTANERLFF.

This clone is classed as medium-sized. Gene and germline names: mouse. The read finishes 1 residue shy of the CDR3 end, and the germline J gene is used to complete it. The V and J genes are TRBV3 and TRBJ2-5; perhaps D is TRBD1 or TRBD2 (6 bases each). The ends were cut back, 1 base at V and 3 bases at J, with 11 bases in the middle. The CDR3 extends over 15 amino acids. CDR1 SNHLY and CDR2 FYNGKV come from the germline V gene (reference sequence). This CDR3 reads CASSLGGRRQDTQYF. The part of the CDR3 DNA that was read is TGTGCCAGCAGCTTAGGGGGGCGCCGGCAAGACACCCAGTAC.

On this clone: Mouse gene names apply. The sequence runs out 1 residue before the end of the CDR3; the remainder is reconstructed from the germline J gene. The V call is TRBV20, the J call TRBJ1-1; the match to TRBD1 covers 7 bases. Germline V lookup: CDR1 GFQATS, CDR2 STVNSAI. This CDR3 is 13 amino acids long. V gave up 5 bases and J gave up 1 base; unmatched junction bases: 4. CDR3 residues: CGAPTGMNTEVFF. The sequenced CDR3 bases are TGTGGTGCTCCGACAGGGATGAACACAGAAGTCTTC. The full variable domain, with the rest looked up from reference TRBV20 and TRBJ1-1, is GALVYQYPRRTICKSGTSMRMECQAVGFQATSVAWYRQSPQKTFELIALSTVNSAIKYEQNFTQEKFPISHPNLSFSSMTVLNAYLEDRGLYLCGAPTGMNTEVFFGKGTRLTVV.

In this sample, this clone turned up a few times. The genes and germline here are from mouse. The sequence runs out 1 residue before the end of the CDR3; the remainder is reconstructed from the germline J gene. The chain has TRBV3 and TRBJ2-7, with D possibly being TRBD2 (5 bases). Germline V lookup: CDR1 SNHLY, CDR2 FYNGKV (reference sequence). CDR3 size: 13 residues. V gave up 4 bases and J gave up 1 base, with 8 bases separating them. CDR3 loop: CASSSLVSYEQYF. Incomplete CDR3 DNA: TGTGCCAGCAGCTCACTGGTTTCCTATGAACAGTAC.

By proportion, this clone is medium-sized. Gene names and germline match the mouse. The sequenced fragment ends 1 residue before the CDR3 boundary, so the rest is inferred from the germline J gene. The chain is built from TRBV23 and TRBJ2-1; TRBD1, the D gene given by the table, was not confirmed from the DNA. CDR1 and CDR2 (germline): KGHTA, FQNQQP. This CDR3 has 16 amino acids. CDR3 DNA, as far as it was read: TGCTCCAGCAGTCAATCGTGGGACAGATTCTATGCTGAGCAGTTC. It yields the protein CSSSQSWDRFYAEQF. The full CDR3 reads CSSSQSWDRFYAEQFF.

This clone qualifies as large. The gene names here belong to mouse. The CDR3 goes on 1 residue after the read ends, and that part is filled in from the germline J gene. The V and J genes are TRBV3 and TRBJ1-4, with 7 bases aligning to TRBD1. Germline CDR1 SNHLY, CDR2 FYNGKV (reference sequence). The CDR3 consists of 15 residues. Unmatched junction bases numbered 7, after V lost 2 bases and J lost 7 bases. This CDR3 reads CASSLSAGGSERLFF. Incomplete CDR3 DNA: TGTGCCAGCAGCTTATCGGCAGGGGGGAGCGAAAGATTATTT.

As concerns this clone: Gene names refer to mouse genes. The read stops 1 residue short of the end of the CDR3; the missing end is completed from the germline J gene. The chain couples TRBV26 to TRBJ2-3, with 9 bases fitting TRBD1. Germline values: CDR1 KGHPV, CDR2 FQNQEV (reference sequence). The CDR3 spans 15 residues. V was clipped by 3 bases and J by 3 bases; unmatched bases: 4. CDR3 region: CASSLWTGVAETLYF. CDR3 DNA (partial): TGTGCCAGCAGTCTCTGGACAGGGGTGGCAGAAACGCTGTAT.

About this clone: Genes and germline are mouse. From the germline J gene comes the end of the CDR3, since the read stops 1 residue before it. The chain is built from TRBV12-1 and TRBJ1-6; D remains unclear. TRBJ1-6 is known as an ORF, though its function is uncertain. V lost 2 bases and J lost 2, with 9 bases in between. The CDR3 runs to 15 residues. The germline gives CDR1 SGHSN, CDR2 HYEKVE. The sequenced part of the CDR3 DNA is TGTGCCAGCTCTCCCCCGGGCACCTATAATTCGCCCCTCTAC. Residues: CASSPPGTYNSPLY. The entire CDR3 reads CASSPPGTYNSPLYF.

In the case of this clone: Mouse gene names and germline throughout. Sequencing ends 1 residue short of the CDR3 end; the germline J gene provides the rest. The genes are TRBV12-2 and TRBJ1-3; D might be TRBD1 (6 bases). The V end was cut by 1 base, the J end by 1 base, with 7 bases between. This CDR3 contains 14 residues. Germline assignment: CDR1 SGHLS and CDR2 HYDKME. CDR3 bases read: TGTGCCAGCTCTCTTACAGGGTCTGGAAATACGCTCTAT. It translates to CASSLTGSGNTLY. The CDR3 in full is CASSLTGSGNTLYF.

Of note for this clone: Each gene name is a mouse one. The CDR3 end is not reached by the read, which stops 1 residue before it; the germline J gene fills it in. Other DNA sequences in this sample translate to the same CDR3. The chain has TRBV26 and TRBJ1-6; D call uncertain. TRBJ1-6 is assigned to the ORF class and has an uncertain function. CDR1 KGHPV and CDR2 FQNQEV come from the germline V gene (reference sequence). Trimming stripped 2 bases from V and 3 bases from J, with 2 bases between. This CDR3 contains 13 residues. This chain's CDR3 is CASSLGYNSPLYF. The sequenced part of the CDR3 DNA is TGTGCCAGCAGTCTGGGCTATAATTCGCCCCTCTAC.

A word on this clone: Gene names and germline match the mouse. Coverage ceases 1 residue before the CDR3 finishes, and the germline J gene fills in the end. The rearrangement joins TRBV26 to TRBJ2-5; possibly TRBD1 for D (5 bases). Germline V gene sequence: CDR1 KGHPV, CDR2 FQNQEV (reference sequence). The V end lost 4 bases, the J end lost 0 bases, and 8 bases lay between the germline ends. The CDR3 has 14 amino acids. The chain's CDR3 is CASSRQLNQDTQYF. CDR3 bases read: TGTGCCAGCAGTCGACAGCTTAACCAAGACACCCAGTAC.

This clone is large by share. The gene names given are mouse names. The read terminates 1 residue before the CDR3 end, so the remaining end is supplied by the germline J gene. The chain couples TRBV4 to TRBJ2-1; 7 nucleotides agree with TRBD2. J was trimmed by 1 base and V by 4 bases; bases with no gene match: 1. The germline V gene encodes CDR1 LGHDT and CDR2 YNNKQL (reference sequence). The CDR3 is 14 residues long. The CDR3 loop is CASSLTGNYAEQFF. CDR3 DNA (partial): TGTGCCAGCAGCTTGACTGGGAACTATGCTGAGCAGTTC.

In this sample, this clone turned up once. All gene names here are mouse names. The DNA read from the CDR3 is TGTGCCAGCAGTCGAGGGGAGAGAGGAAATACGCTCTAT. Translated, it gives CASSRGERGNTLY. The whole CDR3 protein reads CASSRGERGNTLYF. The chain couples TRBV13-3 to TRBJ1-3; possible D gene TRBD1, 5 bases. The read ends 1 residue early relative to the CDR3; the germline J gene fills the gap. The germline CDR1 and CDR2 sequences are NNHDY and SYVADS. Trimming took 4 bases from V and 4 from J, leaving 12 bases between them. This CDR3 has 14 amino acids.

As regards this clone: The germline and genes are mouse ones. The CDR3 end falls 1 residue outside the read, so it is completed with the germline J gene. The rearrangement joins TRBV5 to TRBJ2-7; TRBD1 matches at 9 bases. With V trimmed by 0 bases and J by 7 bases, 7 bases remained unmatched. Germline V gene data show CDR1 as LGHNA and CDR2 as YNLKQL (reference sequence). This CDR3 region has 15 residues. Here the CDR3 reads CASSQEGTGRGEQYF. Partial CDR3 DNA: TGTGCCAGCAGCCAAGAGGGGACAGGGAGAGGGGAACAGTAC.

This clone was seen only once. Germline and genes: mouse. Read data end 1 residue before the CDR3 end; the end is taken from the germline J gene. The chain carries TRBV26 and TRBJ1-2; unclear D gene. Germline values: CDR1 KGHPV, CDR2 FQNQEV (reference sequence). This CDR3 is 13 amino acids long. The V and J ends lost 3 bases and 3 bases respectively, with 8 bases between them. The covered CDR3 bases are TGTGCCAGCAGTCTTGCCGGATACTCCGACTACACC. This encodes CASSLAGYSDYT. The whole CDR3 is CASSLAGYSDYTF.

With respect to this clone: Gene and germline names: mouse. With the read ending 1 residue before the CDR3 end, the germline J gene is used to fill in that end. J is TRBJ1-6 and V is TRBV13-2; D unresolved. TRBJ1-6 qualifies as an ORF whose function is uncertain. Per germline, CDR1 NNHNN and CDR2 SYGAGS (reference sequence). The ends were cut back, 0 bases at V and 6 bases at J, with 7 bases in the middle. The CDR3 contains 14 residues. The sequenced CDR3 bases are TGTGCCAGCGGTGATGTAAGGCTTAATTCGCCCCTCTAC. Translation gives CASGDVRLNSPLY. The full CDR3 protein is CASGDVRLNSPLYF.

This clone occurred a few times. The gene names here belong to mouse. The read finishes 1 residue shy of the CDR3 end, and the germline J gene is used to complete it. The chain recombines TRBV5 with TRBJ1-4; D uncertain. The V and J ends lost 1 base and 4 bases respectively, with 4 bases between them. The CDR3 sequence is 13 residues long. The germline V gene has CDR1 LGHNA and CDR2 YNLKQL (reference sequence). Incomplete CDR3 DNA: TGTGCCAGCAGCCAAGCCAGCAACGAAAGATTATTT. Translated: CASSQASNERLF. The whole CDR3 protein is CASSQASNERLFF.

This clone is medium-sized in the sample. The listed genes are named as in mouse. The read falls 1 residue short of the CDR3 end, and the missing part is taken from the germline J gene. This chain links TRBV19 with TRBJ2-1, with TRBD2 matching 9 bases. Trimming took 4 bases from V and 3 from J; bases not matched to a gene: 2. Germline CDR1 reads FNHDT; CDR2 reads SITEND (reference sequence). The CDR3 consists of 14 residues. CDR3 residues: CASSPGGVYAEQFF. The covered CDR3 bases are TGTGCCAGCAGTCCTGGGGGGGTCTATGCTGAGCAGTTC. The full variable domain, completed using reference TRBV19 and TRBJ2-1, is GGIITQTPKFLIGQEGQKLTLKCQQNFNHDTMYWYRQDSGKGLRLIYYSITENDLQKGDLSEGYDASREKKSSFSLTVTSAQKNEMAVFLCASSPGGVYAEQFFGPGTRLTVL.

This clone was detected only once. Genes and germline come from the mouse. The sequence runs out 1 residue before the end of the CDR3; the remainder is reconstructed from the germline J gene. V usage is TRBV26 and J usage is TRBJ2-1, with D maybe TRBD1 (6 bases). Deletions cut 3 bases from V and 8 bases from J, with 11 bases between. Germline CDR1 is KGHPV and CDR2 is FQNQEV (reference sequence). The CDR3 has 13 amino acids. CDR3 bases read: TGTGCCAGCAGTCTTGGGACAACGACTGAGCAGTTC. This codes for CASSLGTTTEQF. The complete CDR3 reads CASSLGTTTEQFF.

By share, this clone counts as medium-sized. Mouse names are used for the genes. The read stops 1 residue short of the end of the CDR3; the missing end is completed from the germline J gene. The rearrangement links TRBV13-1 to TRBJ2-7; maybe TRBD2 (6 bases). This CDR3 has 15 amino acids. CDR1 and CDR2 from the germline V gene are NSHNY and SYGAGN. Trimming removed 2 bases from V and 0 bases from J, with 12 bases in between. CDR3 DNA, as far as it was read: TGTGCCAGCAGTGACCCAACTGGGAGCTCCTATGAACAGTAC. Protein product: CASSDPTGSSYEQY. The entire CDR3 protein is CASSDPTGSSYEQYF.

Regarding this clone: Germline and genes: mouse. The CDR3 end falls 1 residue outside the read, so it is completed with the germline J gene. V is TRBV13-3 and J is TRBJ1-6; TRBD1 matches at 9 bases. TRBJ1-6 carries the ORF label, with uncertain function. CDR1 is NNHDY and CDR2 is SYVADS in the germline V gene. The CDR3 is 13 residues long. The sequenced CDR3 bases are TGTGCTTCCGGGACAGGGAGGAATTCGCCCCTCTAC. This gives the protein CASGTGRNSPLY. The CDR3, in full, reads CASGTGRNSPLYF.

This clone was found a few times. Mouse names are used for the genes. The read falls 1 residue short of the CDR3 end, and the missing part is taken from the germline J gene. The rearrangement links TRBV19 to TRBJ1-3; weak D call: TRBD1 (6 bases). From germline, CDR1 is FNHDT and CDR2 SITEND (reference sequence). Deletions cut 4 bases from V and 1 base from J, with 9 bases between. This CDR3 has 14 amino acids. The CDR3 DNA, read in part, is TGTGCCAGCAGTTCCGGGACATCTGGAAATACGCTCTAT. This encodes CASSSGTSGNTLY. The whole CDR3 is CASSSGTSGNTLYF.

As for this clone: Gene names and germline match the mouse. The CDR3 goes on 1 residue after the read ends, and that part is filled in from the germline J gene. This chain links TRBV13-3 with TRBJ2-7; the D call may be TRBD1 or TRBD2 (8 bases each). CDR1 and CDR2 (germline): NNHDY, SYVADS. The V gene lost 4 bases and the J gene lost 2 bases, with 13 bases spanning the gap. The CDR3 is made up of 14 amino acids. The sequenced part of the CDR3 DNA is TGTGCCAGCAGTAACAGGGGGGGCGCCTATGAACAGTAC. Translated, it gives CASSNRGGAYEQY. Given in full, the CDR3 is CASSNRGGAYEQYF.

Remarks on this clone: Mouse gene names and germline throughout. The read falls 1 residue short of the CDR3 end, and the missing part is taken from the germline J gene. The V call is TRBV26, the J call TRBJ2-7, with 13 positions matching TRBD2. This CDR3 region has 14 residues. CDR1 KGHPV and CDR2 FQNQEV come from the germline V gene (reference sequence). The ends lost 4 bases at V and 5 bases at J; junction bases unmatched: 2. CDR3 region: CASSPDWGGHEQYF. The CDR3 bases that were read are TGTGCCAGCAGTCCGGACTGGGGGGGCCATGAACAGTAC.

Concerning this clone: Mouse gene names apply. The read finishes 1 residue shy of the CDR3 end, and the germline J gene is used to complete it. This rearrangement joins TRBV15 to TRBJ1-4, with D perhaps matching TRBD1 (5 bases). The germline CDR1 and CDR2 sequences are SGHND and FRSKSL. V lost 5 bases and J 1 base, leaving 5 bases between the germline ends. The CDR3 sequence is 13 residues long. CDR3 sequence reads: CASSQGSNERLFF. Incomplete CDR3 DNA: TGTGCCAGCAGTCAGGGTTCCAACGAAAGATTATTT. Filled out from reference TRBV15 and TRBJ1-4, the complete variable domain reads DAGVTQTPRHEVAEKGQTIILKCEPVSGHNDLFWYRQTKIQGLELLSYFRSKSLMEDGGAFKDRFKAEMLNSSFSTLKIQPTEPKDSAVYLCASSQGSNERLFFGHGTKLSVL.

As to this clone: Gene names denote mouse genes. CDR3 loop: CASSAGEISNERLFF. The CDR3 bases that were read are TGTGCCAGCAGTGCAGGGGAGATTTCCAACGAAAGATTATTT. This rearrangement joins TRBV13-3 to TRBJ1-4; weak D call: TRBD1 (6 bases). The read halts 1 residue ahead of the CDR3 end, with the missing end drawn from the germline J gene. This CDR3 is 15 amino acids long. The germline V and J ends were trimmed by 3 bases and 0 bases, with 9 bases remaining between them. In germline, CDR1 is NNHDY, CDR2 SYVADS.

Only one count was recorded for this clone. Mouse names are used for the genes. The missing CDR3 end, 1 residue past where the read stops, is filled in from the germline J gene. V and J are TRBV21 and TRBJ2-5; possibly TRBD1 for D (6 bases). TRBV21 is labeled an ORF, and its function is uncertain. The CDR3 extends over 14 amino acids. Trimming pared 4 bases from V and 3 bases from J, leaving 11 bases between. The CDR3 spells CASSPRDIQDTQYF. The covered CDR3 bases are TGTGCTAGCAGTCCCCGGGACATTCAAGACACCCAGTAC.

In regard to this clone: Germline and genes here are mouse. The read gets to within 1 residue of the CDR3 end, and the germline J gene fills in the rest. The rearrangement joins TRBV16 to TRBJ2-7; 10 nucleotides line up with TRBD2. Germline trimming cut 5 bases from V and 7 bases from J; bases unmatched to any gene: 8. CDR1 SGHSA and CDR2 FRNQAP come from the germline V gene. There are 14 residues in the CDR3. The sequenced CDR3 bases are TGTGCAAGCAGCCCTTACTGGGGGGGAGGGGAACAGTAC. Its protein is CASSPYWGGGEQY. The entire CDR3 is CASSPYWGGGEQYF.